The 29 T cell receptor beta chains listed next were all sequenced from one sample in a study of beta chain features in type 1 diabetes (dated by TCRdb to 2017 to 2018). To prepare the library, the immunoSEQ multiplex PCR assay was applied. The entire isolated RNA was reverse transcribed using the High Capacity cDNA Reverse Transcription Kit, and thus expressed TCRB transcripts were sequenced. Drawn from immuneACCESS, this table holds only the in-frame rearrangements with V and J called that TCRdb kept. Clones are partly lost; checked studies trace under half to an unresolved V gene and leave the rest unexplained. For this sample the table gives under 250,000 clones, of which roughly 14% were detected only once. The ten biggest clones cover more than 0.02% of the sample. Sequences were obtained from naive CD4+ T cells from blood. In light of the paper, this sample's cell subset or site label describes: true naive CD4+ T cells. These receptors all stem from a woman aged 40 to 55 in good health.

The chain carries TRBV19 and TRBJ1-6, with a weak D call TRBD1 (5 bases). Germline V CDR1 and CDR2: LNHDA, SQIVND (reference sequence). The CDR3 spans 14 residues. The V end was cut by 5 bases, the J end by 10 bases, with 15 bases between. CDR3 DNA: TGTGCCAGTAGTCTTCCCGGGACTGCGTCACCCCTCCACTTT. Its protein product is CASSLPGTASPLHF.

The chain joins TRBV20-1 to TRBJ1-1; D ambiguous. CDR1 and CDR2 from the germline V gene are DFQATT and SNEGSKA (reference sequence). V lost 3 bases and J lost 6, with 8 bases in between. The CDR3 loop spans 11 amino acids. The CDR3 coding sequence is TGCAGTGCTAGGTATTATCCTGAAGCTTTCTTT. Encoded protein: CSARYYPEAFF.

This sequence joins TRBV27 and TRBJ2-7; 9 bases are a match to TRBD1. The V and J ends lost 6 bases and 3 bases, in that order; junction bases with no gene match: 6. Germline V gene sequence: CDR1 MNHEY, CDR2 SMNVEV (reference sequence). The CDR3 sequence is 14 residues long. The CDR3 nucleotides read TGTGCCAGCAGAAGGACAGGGGTACGCTACGAGCAGTACTTC. It is translated as CASRRTGVRYEQYF.

The chain is built from TRBV18 and TRBJ2-5, with 7 bases that match TRBD1. Germline-derived CDR1 and CDR2 are KGHSH and LQKENI. The V segment lost 1 base and the J segment 2 bases; nucleotides outside the gene matches: 4. The CDR3 spans 15 residues. This chain's CDR3 is CASSPLSTGQETQYF. The CDR3, as DNA: TGTGCCAGCTCACCACTCTCGACAGGGCAAGAGACCCAGTACTTC.

This clone was recorded a few times. The rearrangement uses TRBV6-5 and TRBJ2-7, with TRBD2 identical over 8 bases. Germline V CDR1 and CDR2: MNHEY, SVGAGI. This CDR3 region has 15 residues. The junction had 8 bases not matched to a gene; V was cut back by 5 bases and J by 2 bases. The CDR3 loop is CASSQYRGGAYEQYF. DNA of the CDR3: TGTGCCAGCAGTCAATACCGGGGGGGTGCCTACGAGCAGTACTTC.

This clone has more than one count but fewer than ten. The rearrangement uses TRBV9 and TRBJ1-6; tentative D call: TRBD1 (5 bases). The CDR3 extends over 14 amino acids. Between the trimmed V and J ends, which lost 0 bases and 7 bases, there was a span of 8 bases. Germline loops: CDR1 SGDLS, CDR2 YYNGEE. The CDR3 nucleotides are TGTGCCAGCAGCGTAGGGGGGGACAATTCACCCCTCCACTTT. Protein product: CASSVGGDNSPLHF.

Points on this clone: The conserved phenylalanine or tryptophan normally closing the CDR3 is absent here, so this likely arose from a read error. Because the CDR3's place on the DNA is in doubt, the DNA is left out and the CDR3 is given as listed by TCRdb. V usage is TRBV2 and J usage is TRBJ1-1; the table gives TRBD1 as D, unverified against the DNA. Germline assignment: CDR1 SNHLY and CDR2 FYNNEI. Both ends counted, the CDR3 spans 9 residues. The CDR3 sequence is CASSEKGFS.

This clone appeared a few times. The genes are TRBV19 and TRBJ2-1; 10 bases agree with TRBD1. V lost 6 bases and J lost 8; bases outside the gene matches: 4. The CDR3 contains 13 residues. Germline-derived CDR1 and CDR2 are LNHDA and SQIVND (reference sequence). The chain's CDR3 is CASSDRGRDEQFF. In nucleotides, the CDR3 is TGTGCCAGTAGCGACAGGGGGCGGGATGAGCAGTTCTTC.

The chain carries TRBV29-1 and TRBJ1-2, with D tentatively TRBD1 (6 bases). CDR3 length equals 12 residues. Germline V lookup: CDR1 SQVTM, CDR2 ANQGSEA. CDR3 nucleotides: TGCACGGCCAGGGGACCCAGCTATGGCTACACCTTC. Protein sequence: CTARGPSYGYTF.

The chain joins TRBV6-5 to TRBJ1-5; D might be TRBD1 (6 bases). CDR3 length: 16 amino acids. Germline-derived CDR1 and CDR2 are MNHEY and SVGAGI. V lost 2 bases to trimming and J lost 2 bases, with 13 bases between them. CDR3 nucleotide sequence: TGTGCCAGCAGTTACCTGACAGGACCGGGCAATCAGCCCCAGCATTTT. It encodes CASSYLTGPGNQPQHF.

V and J are TRBV4-1 and TRBJ2-5; TRBD2 matches 9 bases. The last part of the DNA fits TRBJ2-7 better; the J call may be wrong. The CDR3 is made up of 15 amino acids. The germline V gene encodes CDR1 MGHRA and CDR2 YSYEKL. The CDR3 loop reads CASSQVGLATDEQYF. The CDR3 DNA reads TGCGCCAGCAGCCAAGTAGGACTAGCGACGGACGAGCAGTACTTC.

This clone was found a few times. This sequence joins TRBV5-1 and TRBJ1-2, with a possible D match to TRBD1 (6 bases). Germline-derived CDR1 and CDR2 are SGHRS and YFSETQ. Between the trimmed V and J ends, which lost 1 base and 7 bases, there was a span of 26 bases. This CDR3 has 18 residues. The chain's CDR3 is CASSLSIRDNSGNAGYTF. The CDR3 nucleotides are TGCGCCAGCAGCTTGAGTATACGGGACAATTCGGGTAACGCTGGCTACACCTTC.

The CDR3 region is CASSIRQGADNEQFF. The CDR3 nucleotides are TGCGCCAGCAGCATACGACAGGGGGCCGACAATGAGCAGTTCTTC. The chain carries TRBV5-1 and TRBJ2-1; 10 bases align to TRBD1. The CDR3 is 15 residues long. Trimming removed 4 bases from V and 5 bases from J; junction bases left unmatched: 6. Germline V gene data show CDR1 as SGHRS and CDR2 as YFSETQ.

The chain has TRBV2 and TRBJ1-4, with 10 bases aligning to TRBD1. Losses at the gene ends were 8 bases for V and 6 bases for J; bases not matched to a gene: 6. Germline V CDR1 and CDR2: SNHLY, FYNNEI. The CDR3 totals 14 residues. CDR3 coding DNA: TGTGCCAGCGTGCGGGACAGGGGAGATGAAAAACTGTTTTTT. As protein: CASVRDRGDEKLFF.

A few counts support this clone. This chain uses TRBV29-1 with TRBJ2-3; D is ambiguous. CDR1 and CDR2 (germline): SQVTM, ANQGSEA. The V and J ends lost 0 bases and 9 bases respectively, with 13 bases between them. CDR3 length: 13 amino acids. The chain's CDR3 is CSVEESTRSTQYF. The CDR3 coding sequence is TGCAGCGTTGAAGAATCGACTCGGTCCACGCAGTATTTT.

A few counts support this clone. J is TRBJ2-1 and V is TRBV6-5; TRBD1 is a possible D gene (5 bases). V gave up 10 bases and J gave up 2 bases, with 9 bases separating them. This CDR3 region has 12 residues. Germline lookup yields CDR1 MNHEY and CDR2 SVGAGI. This chain's CDR3 is CAIRTTYNEQFF. CDR3 coding DNA: TGTGCCATTCGGACAACCTACAATGAGCAGTTCTTC.

The chain joins TRBV6-5 to TRBJ1-1; possible D gene TRBD1, 6 bases. This CDR3 comprises 15 residues. Germline V gene lookup returns CDR1 MNHEY and CDR2 SVGAGI. The germline V and J ends were trimmed by 0 bases and 5 bases, with 13 bases remaining between them. CDR3 in amino acids: CASSYSRAGETEAFF. In DNA form, the CDR3 reads TGTGCCAGCAGTTACTCACGGGCAGGGGAAACTGAAGCTTTCTTT.

The rearrangement links TRBV5-1 to TRBJ1-6, with a weak D call TRBD1 (5 bases). Germline values: CDR1 SGHRS, CDR2 YFSETQ. The V end lost 0 bases, the J end lost 6 bases, and 10 bases lay between the germline ends. CDR3 length equals 15 residues. This CDR3 reads CASSLADSRNSPLHF. The CDR3 DNA follows: TGCGCCAGCAGCTTGGCCGACAGCCGTAATTCACCCCTCCACTTT.

V and J are TRBV5-6 and TRBJ2-7; D perhaps matches TRBD2 (5 bases). The CDR3 spans 13 residues. Germline lookup yields CDR1 SGHDT and CDR2 YYEEEE. V was trimmed by 0 bases and J by 10 bases, leaving 14 bases between them. The CDR3 protein is CASSLGQAGQQYF. The DNA for the CDR3 is TGTGCCAGCAGCTTGGGCCAGGCGGGCCAACAGTACTTC.

A few counts support this clone. The rearrangement uses TRBV5-1 and TRBJ2-7; 9 nucleotides match TRBD2. CDR3 length equals 16 residues. Per germline, CDR1 SGHRS and CDR2 YFSETQ. J was trimmed by 3 bases and V by 0 bases; bases with no gene match: 7. This CDR3 is CASSLVASGTDYEQYF. For the CDR3, the DNA is TGCGCCAGCAGCTTGGTCGCTAGCGGGACCGACTACGAGCAGTACTTC.

The rearrangement links TRBV18 to TRBJ2-1; D uncertain. The V and J ends lost 4 bases and 6 bases respectively, with 7 bases between them. Germline CDR1 KGHSH, CDR2 LQKENI. The CDR3 totals 12 residues. Here the CDR3 reads CASSLARNEQFF. CDR3 coding DNA: TGTGCCAGCTCACTTGCGCGCAATGAGCAGTTCTTC. Looking up the rest from reference TRBV18 and TRBJ2-1 gives the full variable domain: NAGVMQNPRHLVRRRGQEARLRCSPMKGHSHVYWYRQLPEEGLKFMVYLQKENIIDESGMPKERFSAEFPKEGPSILRIQQVVRGDSAAYFCASSLARNEQFFGPGTRLTVL.

The V call is TRBV2, the J call TRBJ1-2, with 8 bases identical to TRBD1. Unmatched junction bases numbered 4, after V lost 6 bases and J lost 4 bases. The CDR3 length is 13 residues. Germline V lookup: CDR1 SNHLY, CDR2 FYNNEI. DNA for the CDR3: TGTGCCAGCAGCCCAGGGGGCGGCTATGGCTACACCTTC. Translated, it gives CASSPGGGYGYTF.

The V call is TRBV29-1, the J call TRBJ1-5; TRBD1 agrees at 7 bases. J gave up 4 bases and V 6 bases, and 6 bases lay outside the gene matches. Germline values: CDR1 SQVTM, CDR2 ANQGSEA. The CDR3 is 13 amino acids. In DNA, the CDR3 is TGCAGCGTCCGACAGGGAATGAATCAGCCCCAGCATTTT. It codes for CSVRQGMNQPQHF.

In this sample, this clone turned up a few times. This CDR3 is CASSPDRGRGAKSYNEQFF. The DNA of the CDR3 is TGTGCCAGCAGCCCGGACAGGGGTCGGGGCGCGAAGTCCTACAATGAGCAGTTCTTC. This chain links TRBV7-9 with TRBJ2-1; 9 nucleotides match TRBD1. The ends lost 5 bases at V and 1 base at J; junction bases unmatched: 15. This CDR3 region has 19 residues. Germline V gene sequence: CDR1 SEHNR, CDR2 FQNEAQ (reference sequence). The full variable domain, with the rest looked up from reference TRBV7-9 and TRBJ2-1, is DTGVSQNPRHKITKRGQNVTFRCDPISEHNRLYWYRQTLGQGPEFLTYFQNEAQLEKSRLLSDRFSAERPKGSFSTLEIQRTEQGDSAMYLCASSPDRGRGAKSYNEQFFGPGTRLTVL.

This clone occurred a few times. The rearrangement links TRBV5-1 to TRBJ2-1, with D perhaps matching TRBD2 (5 bases). The CDR3 totals 16 residues. Germline V CDR1 and CDR2: SGHRS, YFSETQ. Trimming shortened V by 2 bases and J by 0 bases, and 12 bases separated the two germline ends. This CDR3 reads CASSFPSGISYNEQFF. CDR3 coding DNA: TGCGCCAGCAGCTTCCCAAGCGGTATCTCCTACAATGAGCAGTTCTTC.

This clone was counted a few times. This chain connects TRBV5-8 to TRBJ2-7; no firm D call. Between the trimmed V and J ends, which lost 4 bases and 2 bases, there was a span of 13 bases. This CDR3 is built from 14 residues. Germline CDR1 SGHTS, CDR2 YDEGEE. CDR3 protein: CASSLHGLAYEQYF. In DNA, the CDR3 is TGTGCCAGCAGCCTACATGGGCTGGCCTACGAGCAGTACTTC.

For this clone: Mismatch with germline at one junction end may stem from a read error. The rearrangement links TRBV7-7 to TRBJ2-5; perhaps TRBD2 as D (5 bases). CDR3 length: 16 amino acids. CDR1 is SSHAT and CDR2 is FNYEAQ in the germline V gene (reference sequence). The chain's CDR3 is CASSLGLATSKETQYF. The CDR3 DNA reads as TGTGCTAGCAGCTTAGGACTGGCCACCTCCAAAGAGACCCAGTACTTC.

V is TRBV5-4 and J is TRBJ2-7, with D tentatively TRBD1 (7 bases). Germline V lookup: CDR1 SGHNT, CDR2 YYREEE (reference sequence). Trimming took off 4 bases at V and 2 bases at J, with 13 bases between the two ends. CDR3 length equals 14 residues. CDR3 sequence (DNA): TGTGCCAGCAGCATGCGGGACAGTCCCTACGAGCAGTACTTC. Amino acid sequence: CASSMRDSPYEQYF.

This chain links TRBV5-4 with TRBJ1-2; D perhaps matches TRBD1 (6 bases). CDR1 SGHNT and CDR2 YYREEE come from the germline V gene (reference sequence). Trimming stripped 4 bases from V and 0 bases from J, with 10 bases between. The CDR3 runs to 14 residues. CDR3 region: CASSLGQPNYGYTF. DNA for the CDR3: TGTGCCAGCAGCCTCGGACAGCCTAACTATGGCTACACCTTC.